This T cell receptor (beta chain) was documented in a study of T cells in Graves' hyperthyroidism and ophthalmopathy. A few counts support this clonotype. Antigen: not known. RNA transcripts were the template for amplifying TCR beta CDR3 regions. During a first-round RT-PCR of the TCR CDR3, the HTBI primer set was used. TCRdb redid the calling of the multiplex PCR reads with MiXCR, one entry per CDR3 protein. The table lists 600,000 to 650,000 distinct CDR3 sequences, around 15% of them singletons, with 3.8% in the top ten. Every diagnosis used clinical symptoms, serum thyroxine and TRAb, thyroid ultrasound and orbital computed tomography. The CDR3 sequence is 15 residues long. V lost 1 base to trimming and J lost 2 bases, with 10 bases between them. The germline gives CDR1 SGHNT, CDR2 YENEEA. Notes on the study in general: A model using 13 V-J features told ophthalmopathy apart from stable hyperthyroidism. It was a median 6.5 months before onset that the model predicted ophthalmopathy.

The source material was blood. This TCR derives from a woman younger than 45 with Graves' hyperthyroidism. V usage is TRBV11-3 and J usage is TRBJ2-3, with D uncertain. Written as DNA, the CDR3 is TGTGCCAGCAGCTTAGTGGCGAGCCTCACAGATACGCAGTATTTT. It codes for CASSLVASLTDTQYF.